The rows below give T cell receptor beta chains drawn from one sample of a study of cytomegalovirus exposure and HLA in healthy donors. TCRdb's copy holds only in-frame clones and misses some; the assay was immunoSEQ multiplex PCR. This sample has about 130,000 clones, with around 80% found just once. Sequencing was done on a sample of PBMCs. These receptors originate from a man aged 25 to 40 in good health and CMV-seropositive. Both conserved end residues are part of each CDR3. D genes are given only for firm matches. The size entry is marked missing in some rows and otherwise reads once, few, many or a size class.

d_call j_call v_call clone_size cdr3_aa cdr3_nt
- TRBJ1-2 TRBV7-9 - CASSLGTYYGYTF TGTGCCAGCAGCTTAGGGACATATTATGGCTACACCTTC
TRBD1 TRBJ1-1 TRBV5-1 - CASSGAGGGVTEAFF TGCGCCAGCAGCGGGGCAGGGGGTGGTGTCACTGAAGCTTTCTTT
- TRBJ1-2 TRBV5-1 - CASSLWGTNYGYTF TGCGCCAGCAGTTTGTGGGGCACTAACTATGGCTACACCTTC
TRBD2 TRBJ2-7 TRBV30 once CAWSHGTSGRYEQYF TGTGCCTGGAGTCATGGGACTAGCGGGAGGTACGAGCAGTACTTC
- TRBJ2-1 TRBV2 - CASSGGGEQFF TGTGCCAGCAGTGGAGGGGGTGAGCAGTTCTTC
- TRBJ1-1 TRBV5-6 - CASSLNQEAFF TGTGCCAGCAGCTTGAACCAGGAAGCTTTCTTT
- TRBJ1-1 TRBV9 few CASSPTREARPLGGEAFF TGTGCCAGCAGCCCCACGAGGGAGGCAAGGCCTTTGGGCGGTGAAGCTTTCTTT
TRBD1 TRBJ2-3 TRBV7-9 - CASSSYRGKDTQYF TGTGCCAGCAGCTCGTACAGGGGGAAAGATACGCAGTATTTT
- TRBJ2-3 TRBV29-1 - CSVEQNTQYF TGCAGCGTTGAACAGAATACGCAGTATTTT
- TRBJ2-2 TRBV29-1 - CSAGDRPNTGELFF TGCAGCGCCGGAGACAGACCTAACACCGGGGAGCTGTTTTTT
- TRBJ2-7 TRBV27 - CASSLVLGPYEQYF TGTGCCAGCAGTTTAGTTCTAGGCCCCTACGAGCAGTACTTC
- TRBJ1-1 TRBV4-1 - CASSSSGGASEAFF TGCGCCAGCAGCTCCTCAGGAGGGGCCTCTGAAGCTTTCTTT
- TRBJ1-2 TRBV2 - CATPAGMDYGYTF TGTGCCACCCCGGCGGGTATGGACTATGGCTACACCTTC
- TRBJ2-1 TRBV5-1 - CASSLVSSYNEQFF TGCGCCAGCAGCTTGGTGTCCAGCTACAATGAGCAGTTCTTC
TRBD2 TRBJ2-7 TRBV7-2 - CASSFSGGLYEQYF TGTGCCAGCAGCTTCAGCGGGGGTCTCTACGAGCAGTACTTC
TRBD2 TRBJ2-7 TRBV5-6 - CASSLGGLPSYEQYF TGTGCCAGCAGCTTGGGGGGACTACCCTCCTACGAGCAGTACTTC
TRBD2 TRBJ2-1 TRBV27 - CASSGSGLAPYEQFF TGTGCCAGCAGTGGGTCGGGACTAGCTCCTTATGAGCAGTTCTTC
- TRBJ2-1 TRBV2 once CASSVQGSFNEQFF TGTGCCAGCAGTGTCCAGGGGAGCTTCAATGAGCAGTTCTTC
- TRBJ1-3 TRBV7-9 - CASSANPGLTSGNTIYF TGTGCCAGCAGCGCTAACCCGGGACTTACCTCTGGAAACACCATATATTTT
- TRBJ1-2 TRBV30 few CASTSGVLGGYTF TGTGCCTCTACATCAGGCGTATTGGGTGGCTACACCTTC
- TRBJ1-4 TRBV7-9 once CASSLGQFNEKLFF TGTGCCAGCAGCCTCGGACAGTTTAATGAAAAACTGTTTTTT
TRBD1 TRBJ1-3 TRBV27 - CASSFDRAGNTIYF TGTGCCAGCAGTTTTGACAGGGCAGGAAACACCATATATTTT
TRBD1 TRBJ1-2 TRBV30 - CAWSVPQGARYGYTF TGTGCCTGGAGTGTACCGCAGGGGGCGCGGTATGGCTACACCTTC
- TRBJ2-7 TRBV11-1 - CASSPYSIVEQYF TGTGCCAGCAGCCCTTACTCGATTGTCGAGCAGTACTTC
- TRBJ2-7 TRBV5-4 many CASSRTETYEQYF TGTGCCAGCAGCCGGACAGAAACCTACGAGCAGTACTTC
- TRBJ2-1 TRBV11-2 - CASSLGLMGWRANEQFF TGTGCCAGCAGCTTAGGACTGATGGGCTGGCGGGCAAATGAGCAGTTCTTC
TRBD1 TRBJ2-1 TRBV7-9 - CASSPDRGSQFF TGTGCCAGCAGCCCTGACAGGGGGTCACAGTTCTTC
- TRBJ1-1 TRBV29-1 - CSAMGPYTGSPSNTEAFF TGCAGCGCCATGGGGCCATACACAGGGAGCCCGTCGAACACTGAAGCTTTCTTT
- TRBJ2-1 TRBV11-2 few CASSLAGVSYNEQFF TGTGCCAGCAGCTTAGCGGGAGTTTCCTACAATGAGCAGTTCTTC
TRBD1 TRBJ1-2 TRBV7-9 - CASSPPGQVYGYTF TGTGCCAGCAGCCCACCGGGACAGGTATATGGCTACACCTTC
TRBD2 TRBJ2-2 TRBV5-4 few CASSHRGSGSGTGELFF TGTGCCAGCAGCCACCGTGGTAGCGGGTCCGGGACCGGGGAGCTGTTTTTT
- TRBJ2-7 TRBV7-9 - CASSRYGVGGEQYF TGTGCCAGCAGCCGTTATGGGGTAGGGGGCGAGCAGTACTTC
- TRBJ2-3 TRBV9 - CASSVERGLLITDTQYF TGTGCCAGCAGCGTAGAGCGAGGGCTATTGATCACAGATACGCAGTATTTT
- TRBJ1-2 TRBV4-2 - CASSHTGRNYGYTF TGTGCCAGCAGCCATACAGGGCGAAACTATGGCTACACCTTC